This paragraph covers one T cell receptor (beta chain) sequence. One end of the junction does not line up with germline, which may come from a read error. This CDR3 has 17 residues. Germline V gene sequence: CDR1 SGHTA, CDR2 FQGNSA. This sample was included in a study of T-cell reconstitution after alpha-beta-depleted transplantation in children. Molecular barcoding with unique molecular identifiers was used for the TCRbeta library. Using its own MiXCR run on the PCR reads, TCRdb lists one record per CDR3 protein. The data show approximately 520,000 distinct CDR3 sequences, about 30% seen once. The chain has TRBV7-2 and TRBJ2-4; 11 bases fit TRBD2. This sequence originates from a human donor who donated a stem cell graft to a child with aplastic anemia. The sequenced sample was PBMCs from the stem cell graft donor, obtained from the stem cell graft. CDR3 region: CASSSLGSGRAENVQYF. The DNA for the CDR3 is TGTGCCAGCAGCTCCCTGGGTAGCGGGAGGGCCGAAAACGTTCAGTACTTC. Using reference TRBV7-2 and TRBJ2-4 for the parts outside the CDR3, the full variable domain is GAGVSQSPSNKVTEKGKDVELRCDPISGHTALYWYRQSLGQGLEFLIYFQGNSAPDKSGLPSDRFSAERTGGSVSTLTIQRTQQEDSAVYLCASSSLGSGRAENVQYFGAGTRLSVL.